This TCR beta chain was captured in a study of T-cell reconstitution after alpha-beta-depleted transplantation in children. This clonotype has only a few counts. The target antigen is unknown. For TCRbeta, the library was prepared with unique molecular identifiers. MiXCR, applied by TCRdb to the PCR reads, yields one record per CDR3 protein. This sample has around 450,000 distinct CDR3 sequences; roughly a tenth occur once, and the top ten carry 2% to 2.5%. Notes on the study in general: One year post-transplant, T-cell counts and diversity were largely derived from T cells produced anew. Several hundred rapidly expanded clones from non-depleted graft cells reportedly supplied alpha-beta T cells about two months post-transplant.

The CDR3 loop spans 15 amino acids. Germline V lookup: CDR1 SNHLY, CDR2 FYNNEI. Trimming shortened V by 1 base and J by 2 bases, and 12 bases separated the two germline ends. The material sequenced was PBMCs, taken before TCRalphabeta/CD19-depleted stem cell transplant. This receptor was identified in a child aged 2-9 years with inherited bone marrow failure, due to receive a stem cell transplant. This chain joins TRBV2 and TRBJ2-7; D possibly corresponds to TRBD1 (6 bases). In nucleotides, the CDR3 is TGTGCCAGCAGTGAAGGAGGACAGCCCACCTACGAGCAGTACTTC. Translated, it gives CASSEGGQPTYEQYF.